This TCR beta chain was identified during a study of T cell clonality in common variable immunodeficiency. Whole-study results and caveats: Fewer deletions and N-nucleotide insertions were reportedly seen in common variable immunodeficiency TCR beta sequences.

This clone was counted ten times or more. The antigen remains unidentified. The read gets to within 3 residues of the CDR3 end, and the germline J gene fills in the rest. In germline, CDR1 is SGHRS, CDR2 YFSETQ. V lost 0 bases to trimming and J lost 6 bases, with 10 bases between them. The length of the CDR3 is 13 residues. Equal genomic DNA amounts from CVID and control samples were sequenced. The method was immunoSEQ multiplex PCR; TCRdb's version includes in-frame clones alone and lacks a portion of them. This sample comprises roughly 30,000 clones, none seen once only. Blood came from CVID subjects not ill and not taking immunomodulatory or immunosuppressive medication.

The specimen was peripheral blood mononuclear cells. The genes are TRBV5-1 and TRBJ2-7, with D possibly TRBD1 on 6 matching bases. The TCR comes from a human donor with common variable immunodeficiency. Here the CDR3 reads CASSLDRASEQYF. CDR3 bases read: TGCGCCAGCAGCTTGGACAGGGCCTCCGAG.